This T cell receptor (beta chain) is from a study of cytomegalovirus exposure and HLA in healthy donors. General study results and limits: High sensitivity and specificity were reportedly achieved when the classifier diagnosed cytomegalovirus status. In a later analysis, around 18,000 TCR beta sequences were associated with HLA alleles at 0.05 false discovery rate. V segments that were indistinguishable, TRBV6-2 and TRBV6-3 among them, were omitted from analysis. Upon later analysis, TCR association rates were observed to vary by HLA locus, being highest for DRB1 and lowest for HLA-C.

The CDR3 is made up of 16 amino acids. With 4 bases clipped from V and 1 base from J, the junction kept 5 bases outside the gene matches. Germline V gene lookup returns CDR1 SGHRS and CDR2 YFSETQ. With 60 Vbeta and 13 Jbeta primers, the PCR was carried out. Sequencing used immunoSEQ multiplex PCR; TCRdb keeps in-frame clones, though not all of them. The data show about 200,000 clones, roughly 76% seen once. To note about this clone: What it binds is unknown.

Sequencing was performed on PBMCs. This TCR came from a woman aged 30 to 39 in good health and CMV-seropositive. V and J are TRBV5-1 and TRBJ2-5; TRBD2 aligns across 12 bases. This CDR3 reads CASSARLAGVQETQYF. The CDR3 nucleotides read TGCGCCAGCAGCGCGCGACTAGCGGGAGTCCAAGAGACCCAGTACTTC.